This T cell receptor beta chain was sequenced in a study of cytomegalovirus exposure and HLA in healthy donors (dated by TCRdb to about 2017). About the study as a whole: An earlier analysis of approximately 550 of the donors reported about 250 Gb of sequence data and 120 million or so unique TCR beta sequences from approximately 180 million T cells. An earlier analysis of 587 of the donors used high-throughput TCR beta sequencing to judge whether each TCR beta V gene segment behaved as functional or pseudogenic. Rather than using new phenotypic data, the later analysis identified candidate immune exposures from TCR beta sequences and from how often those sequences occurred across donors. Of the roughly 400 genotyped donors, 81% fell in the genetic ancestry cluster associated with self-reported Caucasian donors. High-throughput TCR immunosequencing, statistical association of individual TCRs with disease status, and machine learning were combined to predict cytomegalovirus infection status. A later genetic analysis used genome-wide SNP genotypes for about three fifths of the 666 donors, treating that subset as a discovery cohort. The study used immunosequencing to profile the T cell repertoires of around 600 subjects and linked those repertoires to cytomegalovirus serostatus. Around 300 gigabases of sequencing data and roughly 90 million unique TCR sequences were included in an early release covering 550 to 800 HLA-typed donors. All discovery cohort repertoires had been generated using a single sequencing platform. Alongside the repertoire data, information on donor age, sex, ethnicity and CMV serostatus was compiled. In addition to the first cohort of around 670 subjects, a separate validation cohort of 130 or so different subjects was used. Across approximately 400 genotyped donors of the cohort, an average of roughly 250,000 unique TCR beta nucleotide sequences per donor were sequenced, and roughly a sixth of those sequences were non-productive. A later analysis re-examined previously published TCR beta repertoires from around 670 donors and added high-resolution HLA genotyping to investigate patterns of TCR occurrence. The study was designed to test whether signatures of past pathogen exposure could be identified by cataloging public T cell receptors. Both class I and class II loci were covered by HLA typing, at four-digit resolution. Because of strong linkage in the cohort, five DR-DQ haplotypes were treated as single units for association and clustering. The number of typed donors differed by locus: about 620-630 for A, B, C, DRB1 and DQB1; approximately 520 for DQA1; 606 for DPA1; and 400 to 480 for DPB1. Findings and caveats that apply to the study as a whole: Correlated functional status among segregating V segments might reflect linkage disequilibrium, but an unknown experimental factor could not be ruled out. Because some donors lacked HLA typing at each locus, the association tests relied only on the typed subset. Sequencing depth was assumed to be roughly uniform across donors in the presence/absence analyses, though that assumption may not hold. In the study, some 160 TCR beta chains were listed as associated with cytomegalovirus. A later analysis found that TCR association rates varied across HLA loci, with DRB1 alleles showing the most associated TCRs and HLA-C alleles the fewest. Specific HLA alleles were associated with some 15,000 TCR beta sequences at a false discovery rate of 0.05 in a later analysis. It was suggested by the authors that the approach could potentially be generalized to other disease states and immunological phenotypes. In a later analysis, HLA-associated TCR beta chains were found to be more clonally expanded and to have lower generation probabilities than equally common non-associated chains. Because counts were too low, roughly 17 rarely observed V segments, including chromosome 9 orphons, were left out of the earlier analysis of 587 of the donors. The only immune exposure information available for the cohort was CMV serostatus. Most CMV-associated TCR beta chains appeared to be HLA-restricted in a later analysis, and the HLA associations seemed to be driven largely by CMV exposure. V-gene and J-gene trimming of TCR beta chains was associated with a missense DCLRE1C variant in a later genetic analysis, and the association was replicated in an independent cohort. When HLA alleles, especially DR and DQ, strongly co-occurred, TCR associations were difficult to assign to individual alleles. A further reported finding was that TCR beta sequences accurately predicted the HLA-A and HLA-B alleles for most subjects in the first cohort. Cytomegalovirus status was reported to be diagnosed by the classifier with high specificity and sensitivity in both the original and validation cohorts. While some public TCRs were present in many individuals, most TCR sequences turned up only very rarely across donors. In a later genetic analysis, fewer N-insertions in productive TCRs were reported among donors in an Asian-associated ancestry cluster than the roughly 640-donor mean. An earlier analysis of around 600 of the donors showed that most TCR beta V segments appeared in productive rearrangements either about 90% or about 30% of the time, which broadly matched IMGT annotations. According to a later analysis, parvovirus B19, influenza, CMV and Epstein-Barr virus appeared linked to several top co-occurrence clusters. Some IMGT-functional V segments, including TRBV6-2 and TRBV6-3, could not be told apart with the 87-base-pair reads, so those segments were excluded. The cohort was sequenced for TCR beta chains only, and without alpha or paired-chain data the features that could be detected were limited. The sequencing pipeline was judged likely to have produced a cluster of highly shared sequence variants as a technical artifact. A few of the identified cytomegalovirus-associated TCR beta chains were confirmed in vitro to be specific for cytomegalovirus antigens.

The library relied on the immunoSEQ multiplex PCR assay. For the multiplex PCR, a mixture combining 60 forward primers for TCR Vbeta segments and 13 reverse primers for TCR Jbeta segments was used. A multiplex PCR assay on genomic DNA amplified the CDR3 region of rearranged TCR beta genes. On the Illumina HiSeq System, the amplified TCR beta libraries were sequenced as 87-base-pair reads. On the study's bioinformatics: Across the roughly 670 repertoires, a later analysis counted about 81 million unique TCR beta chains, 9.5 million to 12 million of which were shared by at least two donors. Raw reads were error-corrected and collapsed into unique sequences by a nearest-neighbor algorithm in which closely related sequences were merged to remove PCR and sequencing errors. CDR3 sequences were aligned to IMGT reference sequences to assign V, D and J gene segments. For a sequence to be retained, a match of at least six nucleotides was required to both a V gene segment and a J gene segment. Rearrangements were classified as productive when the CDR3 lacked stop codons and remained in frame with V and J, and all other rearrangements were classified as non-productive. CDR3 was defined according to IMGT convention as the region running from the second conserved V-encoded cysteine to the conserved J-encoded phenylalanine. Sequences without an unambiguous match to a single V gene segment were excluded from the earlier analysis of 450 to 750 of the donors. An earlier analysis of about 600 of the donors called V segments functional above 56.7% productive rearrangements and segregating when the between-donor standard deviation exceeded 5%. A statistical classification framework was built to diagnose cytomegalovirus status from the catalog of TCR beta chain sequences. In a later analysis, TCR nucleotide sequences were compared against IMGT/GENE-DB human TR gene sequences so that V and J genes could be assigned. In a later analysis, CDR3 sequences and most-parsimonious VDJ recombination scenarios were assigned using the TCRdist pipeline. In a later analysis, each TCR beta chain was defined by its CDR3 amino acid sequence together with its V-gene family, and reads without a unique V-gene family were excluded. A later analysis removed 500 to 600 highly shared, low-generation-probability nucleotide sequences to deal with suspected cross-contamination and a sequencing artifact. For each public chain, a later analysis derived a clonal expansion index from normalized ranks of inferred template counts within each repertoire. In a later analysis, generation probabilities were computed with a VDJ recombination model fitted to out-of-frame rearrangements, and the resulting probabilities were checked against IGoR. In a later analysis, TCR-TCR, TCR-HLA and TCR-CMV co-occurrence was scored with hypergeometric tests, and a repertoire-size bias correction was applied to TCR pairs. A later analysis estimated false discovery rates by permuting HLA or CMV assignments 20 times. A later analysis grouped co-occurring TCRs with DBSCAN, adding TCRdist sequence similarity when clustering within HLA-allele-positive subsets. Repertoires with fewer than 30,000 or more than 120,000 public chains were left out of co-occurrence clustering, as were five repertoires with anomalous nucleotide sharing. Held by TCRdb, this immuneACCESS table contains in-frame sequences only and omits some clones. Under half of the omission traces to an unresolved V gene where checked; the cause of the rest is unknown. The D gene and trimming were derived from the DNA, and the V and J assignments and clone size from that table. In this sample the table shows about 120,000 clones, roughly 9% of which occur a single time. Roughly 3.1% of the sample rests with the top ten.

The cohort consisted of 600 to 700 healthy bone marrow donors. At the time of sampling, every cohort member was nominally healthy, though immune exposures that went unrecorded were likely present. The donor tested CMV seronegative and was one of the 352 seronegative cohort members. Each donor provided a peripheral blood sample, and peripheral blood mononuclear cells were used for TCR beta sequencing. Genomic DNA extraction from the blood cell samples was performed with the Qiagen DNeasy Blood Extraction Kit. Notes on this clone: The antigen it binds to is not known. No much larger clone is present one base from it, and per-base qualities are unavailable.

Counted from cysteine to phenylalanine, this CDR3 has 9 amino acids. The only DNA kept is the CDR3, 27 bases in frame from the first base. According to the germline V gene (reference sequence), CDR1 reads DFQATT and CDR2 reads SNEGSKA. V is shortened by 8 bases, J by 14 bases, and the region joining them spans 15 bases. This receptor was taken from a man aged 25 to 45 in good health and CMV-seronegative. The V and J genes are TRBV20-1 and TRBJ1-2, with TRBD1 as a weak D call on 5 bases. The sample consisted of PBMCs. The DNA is TGCAGTCCACCGGGACTCAGGACCTTC. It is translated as CSPPGLRTF.